This T cell receptor beta chain emerged from a study of sequential checkpoint blockade in melanoma. Looking at the study overall: Randomization was 1:1 between first-line nivolumab→ipilimumab and ipilimumab→nivolumab. Each arm's sequence ended with maintenance nivolumab.

Assay used: immunoSEQ multiplex PCR; TCRdb lists only in-frame clones, some missing. The data contain about 10,000 clones, 76% of them singletons. From germline, CDR1 is LGHNA and CDR2 YNFKEQ. The CDR3 runs to 15 residues. Unmatched junction bases numbered 4, after V lost 1 base and J lost 6 bases. As for treatment: randomized to nivolumab then ipilimumab (arm A) or the reverse (arm B). No patient had prior DNA-damaging chemotherapy. PBMC sorting kept live CD3+CD8+ cells without CD19 or CD56. V is TRBV4-2 and J is TRBJ2-7; 12 positions agree with TRBD2. The sequence was collected from a human donor with melanoma. The sequencing used CD8+ T cells sorted from blood (inferred from file names), collected from a patient given nivolumab and ipilimumab in sequence. The CDR3 loop is CASSQGTSGAIEQYF. As DNA, the CDR3 is TGTGCCAGCAGCCAAGGGACTAGCGGGGCAATCGAGCAGTACTTC.